The present entry profiles one T cell receptor (beta chain) with its context. This entry comes from a study of blood T cell repertoires in COVID-19. Produced via immunoSEQ multiplex PCR; TCRdb's table is partial and in-frame only. The table has 110,000 to 150,000 clones, about nine tenths seen once. The CDR3 is made up of 15 amino acids. Trimming took off 6 bases at V and 0 bases at J, with 14 bases between the two ends. From germline, CDR1 is KGHSH and CDR2 LQKENI. This clonotype originated in an elderly woman with acute or convalescent COVID-19. The chain has TRBV18 and TRBJ1-2, with a possible D match to TRBD1 (6 bases). The sample was peripheral blood. The CDR3 spells CASSRGQLANYGYTF. As DNA, the CDR3 is TGTGCCAGCTCTCGAGGACAGTTAGCTAACTATGGCTACACCTTC.